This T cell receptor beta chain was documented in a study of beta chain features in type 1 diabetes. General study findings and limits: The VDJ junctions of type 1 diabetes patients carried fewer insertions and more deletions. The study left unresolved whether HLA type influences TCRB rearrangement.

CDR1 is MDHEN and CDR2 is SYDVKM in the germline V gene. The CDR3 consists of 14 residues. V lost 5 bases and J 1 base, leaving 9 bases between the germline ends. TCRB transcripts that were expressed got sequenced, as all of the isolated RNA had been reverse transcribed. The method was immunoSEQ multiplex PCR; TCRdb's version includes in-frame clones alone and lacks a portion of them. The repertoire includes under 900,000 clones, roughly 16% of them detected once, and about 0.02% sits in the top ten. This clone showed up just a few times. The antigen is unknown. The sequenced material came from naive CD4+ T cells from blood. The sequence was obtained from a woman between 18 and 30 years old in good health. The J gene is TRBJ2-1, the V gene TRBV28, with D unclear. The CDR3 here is CASSALESYNEQFF. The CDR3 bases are TGTGCCAGCAGTGCACTTGAGTCCTACAATGAGCAGTTCTTC. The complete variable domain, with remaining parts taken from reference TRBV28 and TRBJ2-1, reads DVKVTQSSRYLVKRTGEKVFLECVQDMDHENMFWYRQDPGLGLRLIYFSYDVKMKEKGDIPEGYSVSREKKERFSLILESASTNQTSMYLCASSALESYNEQFFGPGTRLTVL.